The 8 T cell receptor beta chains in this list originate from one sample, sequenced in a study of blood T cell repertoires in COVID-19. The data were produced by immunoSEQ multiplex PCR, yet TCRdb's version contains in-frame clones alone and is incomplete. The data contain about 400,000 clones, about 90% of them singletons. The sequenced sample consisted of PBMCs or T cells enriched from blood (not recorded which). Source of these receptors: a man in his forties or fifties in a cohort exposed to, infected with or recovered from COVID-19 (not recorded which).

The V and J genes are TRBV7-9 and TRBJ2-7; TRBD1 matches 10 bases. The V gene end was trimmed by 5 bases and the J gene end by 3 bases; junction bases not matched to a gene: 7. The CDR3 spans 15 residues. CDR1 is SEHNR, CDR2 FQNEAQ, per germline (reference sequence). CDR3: CASSPRQGAGYEQYF. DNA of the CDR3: TGTGCCAGCAGCCCACGACAGGGGGCTGGCTACGAGCAGTACTTC.

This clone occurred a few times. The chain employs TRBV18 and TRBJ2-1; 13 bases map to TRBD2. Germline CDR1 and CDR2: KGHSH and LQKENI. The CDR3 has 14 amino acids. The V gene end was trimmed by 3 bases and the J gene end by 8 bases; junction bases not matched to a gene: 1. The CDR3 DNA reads TGTGCCAGCTCACCTGGACTAGCGGGAGATGAGCAGTTCTTC. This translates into CASSPGLAGDEQFF.

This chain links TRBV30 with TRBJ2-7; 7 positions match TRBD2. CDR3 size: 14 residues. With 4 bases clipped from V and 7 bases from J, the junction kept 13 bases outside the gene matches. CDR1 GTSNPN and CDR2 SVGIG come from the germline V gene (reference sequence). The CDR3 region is CAWTPGRGVREQYF. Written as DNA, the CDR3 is TGTGCCTGGACCCCTGGACGGGGGGTAAGGGAGCAGTACTTC.

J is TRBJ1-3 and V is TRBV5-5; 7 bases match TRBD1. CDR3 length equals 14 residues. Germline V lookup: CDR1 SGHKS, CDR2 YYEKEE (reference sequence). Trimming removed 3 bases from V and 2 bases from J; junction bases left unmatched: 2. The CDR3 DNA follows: TGTGCCAGCAGCTGGGGACAGACTGGAAACACCATATATTTT. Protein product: CASSWGQTGNTIYF.

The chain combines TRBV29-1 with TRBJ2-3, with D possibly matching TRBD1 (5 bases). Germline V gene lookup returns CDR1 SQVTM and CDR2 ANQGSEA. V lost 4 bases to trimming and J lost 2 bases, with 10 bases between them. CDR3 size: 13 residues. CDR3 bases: TGCAGCGTTGTCGGCAGGGCCACAGATACGCAGTATTTT. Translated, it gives CSVVGRATDTQYF.

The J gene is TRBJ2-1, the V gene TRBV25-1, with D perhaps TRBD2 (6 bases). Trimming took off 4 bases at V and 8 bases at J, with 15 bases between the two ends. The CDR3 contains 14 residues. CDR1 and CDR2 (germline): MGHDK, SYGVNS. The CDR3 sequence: CASSGAGWRDEQFF. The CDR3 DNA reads TGTGCCAGCAGTGGCGCGGGGTGGAGGGATGAGCAGTTCTTC.

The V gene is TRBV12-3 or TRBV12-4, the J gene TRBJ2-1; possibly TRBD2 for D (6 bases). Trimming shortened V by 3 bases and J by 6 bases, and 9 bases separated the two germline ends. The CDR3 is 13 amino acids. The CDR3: CASSLDYLNEQFF. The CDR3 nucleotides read TGTGCCAGCAGTTTGGACTATCTCAATGAGCAGTTCTTC.

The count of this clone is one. The CDR3 DNA is TGTGCCAGCGTCCCGGGACAGGGGTTGGACACTGAAGCTTTCTTT. Protein product: CASVPGQGLDTEAFF. This rearrangement joins TRBV6-5 to TRBJ1-1; 10 positions agree with TRBD1. This CDR3 region has 15 residues. V lost 8 bases and J lost 3; bases outside the gene matches: 9. Germline V gene lookup returns CDR1 MNHEY and CDR2 SVGAGI.